The sequence of this T cell receptor beta chain was determined in a study of T-cell reconstitution after alpha-beta-depleted transplantation in children. This clonotype occurred many times. Unique molecular identifiers featured in how the TCRbeta library was prepared. TCRdb recomputed calls from the PCR reads with MiXCR, one row per CDR3 protein. There are 450,000 to 500,000 distinct CDR3 sequences in the sample; 9.5% to 15% occur only once, and roughly 5.4% lies in the top ten. Germline V lookup: CDR1 SGDLS, CDR2 YYNGEE. This CDR3 spans 15 amino acids. V lost 4 bases, J lost 0 bases, and 6 bases stayed unmatched.

The V and J genes are TRBV9 and TRBJ2-7; 8 nucleotides agree with TRBD1. Sequences were derived from PBMCs from the stem cell graft donor, sampled from the stem cell graft. This receptor was taken from a human donor who donated a stem cell graft to a child with combined immunodeficiency. The CDR3 sequence is CASSLRTGHSYEQYF. The CDR3 bases are TGTGCCAGCAGCCTTCGGACAGGGCACTCCTACGAGCAGTACTTC.